The present T cell receptor (beta chain) was sequenced within a study of T cell repertoires in cytomegalovirus infection (dated by TCRdb to between 2017 and 2020). Regarding the complete study: Because public TCR beta signatures pointed to carriage of CMV infection together with the matching HLA type, the HLA type of each donor mattered for the analysis.

The germline V gene provides CDR1 SGHTA and CDR2 FQGNSA. V and J are truncated by 3 bases and 5 bases respectively, leaving an intervening sequence of 16 bases. The CDR3 sequence holds 15 residues, the cysteine and phenylalanine included. Only the CDR3 DNA is retained, 45 bases long and in frame from the first base. This clonotype was counted many times. The antigen it recognizes is unknown. No qualities accompany the bases; no much larger clone lies one base away. Summary of the overall study and its limitations: The ex vivo response was dominated by HLA-C-restricted CMV-specific TCR beta clonotypes, and the single most frequent clonotype in two of eight donors was supplied by these HLA-C-restricted clonotypes. In both this cohort and an independent roughly 350-donor cohort, the cumulative frequency of public TCR beta family members distinguished carriers of CMV infection plus the relevant HLA type.

Sequencing was carried out with an Illumina HiSeq 1500. TCRdb took the public reads, trimmed them with fastp at Q25, ran MiXCR for clone calling and kept in-frame beta chains. One record per CDR3 amino acid sequence lists the most common genes and DNA. This sample holds tens of thousands of distinct CDR3 sequences; about 4% were observed only once. The ten largest clones represent 22% of the sample. This receptor was obtained from a human donor in good health (CMV status not recorded). Some clones in this sample may be carry-over from other donors' samples. The chain uses TRBV7-2 and TRBJ2-5; the D region possibly corresponds to TRBD2 (6 bases align). The sequencing input was PBMCs. The CDR3 region: CASSLMAGRGETQYF. Here is the DNA: TGTGCCAGCAGCTTGATGGCGGGTCGGGGGGAGACCCAGTACTTC.